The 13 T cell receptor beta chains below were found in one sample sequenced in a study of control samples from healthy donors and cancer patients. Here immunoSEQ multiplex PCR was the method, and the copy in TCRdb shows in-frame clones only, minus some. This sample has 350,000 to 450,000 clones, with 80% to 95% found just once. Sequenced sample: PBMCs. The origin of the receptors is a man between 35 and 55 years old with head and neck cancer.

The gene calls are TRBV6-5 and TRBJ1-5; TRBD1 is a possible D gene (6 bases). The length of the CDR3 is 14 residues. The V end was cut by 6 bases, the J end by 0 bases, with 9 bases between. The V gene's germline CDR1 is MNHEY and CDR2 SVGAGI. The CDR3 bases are TGTGCCAGCAGGGGGACATATAGCAATCAGCCCCAGCATTTT. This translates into CASRGTYSNQPQHF.

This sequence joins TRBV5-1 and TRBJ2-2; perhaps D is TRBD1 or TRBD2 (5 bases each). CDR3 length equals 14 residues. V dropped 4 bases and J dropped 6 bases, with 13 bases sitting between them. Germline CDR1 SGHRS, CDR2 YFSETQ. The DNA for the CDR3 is TGCGCCAGCAGCGAGGGGACGGGGCCCGGGGAGCTGTTTTTT. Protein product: CASSEGTGPGELFF.

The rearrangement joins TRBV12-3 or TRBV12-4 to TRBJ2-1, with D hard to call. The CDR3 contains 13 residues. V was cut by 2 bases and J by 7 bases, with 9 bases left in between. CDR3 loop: CASSLQRMNEQFF. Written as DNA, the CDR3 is TGTGCCAGCAGTTTACAACGGATGAATGAGCAGTTCTTC.

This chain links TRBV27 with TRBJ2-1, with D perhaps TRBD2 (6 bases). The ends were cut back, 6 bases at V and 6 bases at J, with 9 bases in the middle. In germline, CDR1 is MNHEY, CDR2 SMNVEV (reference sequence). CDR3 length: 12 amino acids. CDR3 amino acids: CASSGSLNEQFF. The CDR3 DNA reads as TGTGCCAGCAGCGGGAGTCTCAATGAGCAGTTCTTC.

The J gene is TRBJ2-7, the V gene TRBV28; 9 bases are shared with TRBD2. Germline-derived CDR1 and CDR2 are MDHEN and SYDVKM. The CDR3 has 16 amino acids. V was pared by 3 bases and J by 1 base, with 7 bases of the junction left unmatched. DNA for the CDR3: TGTGCCAGCAGTTTGATTAGCGGGAGTCCGTCCTACGAGCAGTACTTC. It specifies CASSLISGSPSYEQYF.

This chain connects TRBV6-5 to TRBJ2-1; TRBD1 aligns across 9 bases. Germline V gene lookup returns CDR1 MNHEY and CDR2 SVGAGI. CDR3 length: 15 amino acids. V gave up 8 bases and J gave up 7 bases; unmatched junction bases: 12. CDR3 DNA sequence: TGTGCCAGCGTTGGTCAACAGGGGGCGAGTAATGAGCAGTTCTTC. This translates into CASVGQQGASNEQFF.

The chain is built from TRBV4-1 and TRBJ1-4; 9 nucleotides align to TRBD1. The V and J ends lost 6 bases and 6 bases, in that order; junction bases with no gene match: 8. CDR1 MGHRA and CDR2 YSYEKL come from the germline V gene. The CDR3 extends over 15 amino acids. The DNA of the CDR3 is TGCGCCAGCAGTCCTTACCGGACAGGGGATGAAAAACTGTTTTTT. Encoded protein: CASSPYRTGDEKLFF.

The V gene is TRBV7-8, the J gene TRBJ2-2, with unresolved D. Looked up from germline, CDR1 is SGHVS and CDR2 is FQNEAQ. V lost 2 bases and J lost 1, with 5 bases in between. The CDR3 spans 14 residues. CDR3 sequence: CASSLSENTGELFF. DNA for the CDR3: TGTGCCAGCAGCTTATCCGAGAACACCGGGGAGCTGTTTTTT.

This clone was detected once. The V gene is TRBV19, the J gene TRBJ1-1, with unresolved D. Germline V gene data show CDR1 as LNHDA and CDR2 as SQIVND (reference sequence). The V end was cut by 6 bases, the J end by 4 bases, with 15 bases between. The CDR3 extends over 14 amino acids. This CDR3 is CASSIPGGSTEAFF. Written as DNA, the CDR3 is TGTGCCAGTAGCATACCCGGAGGGAGCACTGAAGCTTTCTTT. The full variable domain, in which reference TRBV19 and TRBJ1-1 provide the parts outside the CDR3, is DGGITQSPKYLFRKEGQNVTLSCEQNLNHDAMYWYRQDPGQGLRLIYYSQIVNDFQKGDIAEGYSVSREKKESFPLTVTSAQKNPTAFYLCASSIPGGSTEAFFGQGTRLTVV.

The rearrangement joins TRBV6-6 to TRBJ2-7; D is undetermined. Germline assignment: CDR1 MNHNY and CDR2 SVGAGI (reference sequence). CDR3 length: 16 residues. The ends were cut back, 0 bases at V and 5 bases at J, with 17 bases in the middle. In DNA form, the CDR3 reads TGTGCCAGCAGTTACTCGAATCGACACCCCGTGGACGAGCAGTACTTC. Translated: CASSYSNRHPVDEQYF.

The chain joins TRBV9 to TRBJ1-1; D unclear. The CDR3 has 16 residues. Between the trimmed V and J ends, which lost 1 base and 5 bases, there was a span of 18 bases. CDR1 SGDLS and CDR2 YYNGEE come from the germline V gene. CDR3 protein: CASSVKDLGRATEAFF. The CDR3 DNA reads TGTGCCAGCAGCGTAAAGGACTTGGGCAGAGCTACTGAAGCTTTCTTT.

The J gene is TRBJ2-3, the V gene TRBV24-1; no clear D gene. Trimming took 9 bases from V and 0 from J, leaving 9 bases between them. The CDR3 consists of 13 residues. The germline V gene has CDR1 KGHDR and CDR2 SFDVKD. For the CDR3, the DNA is TGTGCCACCTACGACACGAGCACAGATACGCAGTATTTT. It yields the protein CATYDTSTDTQYF.

For the CDR3, the DNA is TGTGCCAGCAGCTTAGACGGGGGCCATCTTCTTTCCTACGAGCAGTACTTC. Its protein is CASSLDGGHLLSYEQYF. The chain joins TRBV7-8 to TRBJ2-7, with D perhaps matching TRBD1 or TRBD2 (6 bases each). Trimming left V 1 base short and J 1 base short, with 17 bases between. The CDR3 runs to 17 residues. CDR1 and CDR2 (germline): SGHVS, FQNEAQ.